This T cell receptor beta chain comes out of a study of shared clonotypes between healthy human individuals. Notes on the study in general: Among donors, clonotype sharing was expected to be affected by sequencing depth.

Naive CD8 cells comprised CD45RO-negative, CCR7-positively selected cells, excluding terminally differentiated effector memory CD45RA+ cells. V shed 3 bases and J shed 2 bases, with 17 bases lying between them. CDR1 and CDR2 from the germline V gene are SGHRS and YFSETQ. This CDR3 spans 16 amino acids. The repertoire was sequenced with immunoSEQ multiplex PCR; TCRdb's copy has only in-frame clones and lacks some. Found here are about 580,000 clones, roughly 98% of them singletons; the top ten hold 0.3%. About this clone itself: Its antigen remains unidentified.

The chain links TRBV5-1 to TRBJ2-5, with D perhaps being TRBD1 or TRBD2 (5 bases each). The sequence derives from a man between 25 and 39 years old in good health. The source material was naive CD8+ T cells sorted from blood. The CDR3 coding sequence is TGCGCCAGCAGCTGGGACGGAAGAGGATTACAAGAGACCCAGTACTTC. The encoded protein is CASSWDGRGLQETQYF.